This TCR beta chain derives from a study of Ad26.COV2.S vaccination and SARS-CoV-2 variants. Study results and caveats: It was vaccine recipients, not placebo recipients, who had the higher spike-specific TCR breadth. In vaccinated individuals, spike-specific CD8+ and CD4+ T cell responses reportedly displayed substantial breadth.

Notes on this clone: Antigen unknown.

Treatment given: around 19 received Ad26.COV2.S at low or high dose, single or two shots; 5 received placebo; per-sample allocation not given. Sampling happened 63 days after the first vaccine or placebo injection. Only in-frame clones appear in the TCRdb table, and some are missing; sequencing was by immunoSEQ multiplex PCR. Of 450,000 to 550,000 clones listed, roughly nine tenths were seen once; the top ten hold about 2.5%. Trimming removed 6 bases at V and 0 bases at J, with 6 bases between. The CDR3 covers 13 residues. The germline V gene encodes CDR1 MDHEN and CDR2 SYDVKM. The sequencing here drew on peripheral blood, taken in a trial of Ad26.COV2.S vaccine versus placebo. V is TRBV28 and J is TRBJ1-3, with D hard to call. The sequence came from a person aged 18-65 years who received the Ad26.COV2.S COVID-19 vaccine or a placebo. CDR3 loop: CASRDYSGNTIYF. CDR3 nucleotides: TGTGCCAGCAGGGATTACTCTGGAAACACCATATATTTT.